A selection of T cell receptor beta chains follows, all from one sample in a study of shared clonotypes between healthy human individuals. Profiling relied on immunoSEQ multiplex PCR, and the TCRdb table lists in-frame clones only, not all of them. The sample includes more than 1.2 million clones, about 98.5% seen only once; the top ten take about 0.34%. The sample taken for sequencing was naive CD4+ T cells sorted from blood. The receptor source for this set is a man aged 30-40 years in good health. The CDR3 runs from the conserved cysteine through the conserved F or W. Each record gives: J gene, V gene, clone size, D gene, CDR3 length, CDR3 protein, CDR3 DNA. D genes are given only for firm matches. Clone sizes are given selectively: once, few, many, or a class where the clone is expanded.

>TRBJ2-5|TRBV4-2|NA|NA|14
CASSQGAGSGAFYF
TGTGCCAGCAGCCAAGGGGCCGGGAGCGGCGCGTTTTACTTC
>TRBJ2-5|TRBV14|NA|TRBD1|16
CASSLTGRDRGETQYF
TGTGCCAGCAGCCTAACCGGCCGGGACAGGGGGGAGACCCAGTACTTC
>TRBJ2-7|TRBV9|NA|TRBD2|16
CASSAGTSGHSYEQYF
TGTGCCAGCAGCGCCGGAACTAGCGGCCACTCCTACGAGCAGTACTTC
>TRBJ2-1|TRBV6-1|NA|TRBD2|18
CASSEQELAGEGYNEQFF
TGTGCCAGCAGTGAACAGGAACTAGCGGGAGAGGGGTACAATGAGCAGTTCTTC
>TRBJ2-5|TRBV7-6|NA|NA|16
CASSLASGRGQETQYF
TGTGCCAGCAGCTTAGCGTCGGGAAGGGGGCAAGAGACCCAGTACTTC
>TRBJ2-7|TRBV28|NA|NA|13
CASSRASVHEQYF
TGTGCCAGCAGCCGGGCTAGCGTACACGAGCAGTACTTC
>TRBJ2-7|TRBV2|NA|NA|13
CASNSHAAYEQYF
TGTGCCAGCAACAGCCACGCTGCCTACGAGCAGTACTTC
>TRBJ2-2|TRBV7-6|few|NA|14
CASSLAGDTGELFF
TGTGCCAGCAGCTTAGCGGGAGACACCGGGGAGCTGTTTTTT
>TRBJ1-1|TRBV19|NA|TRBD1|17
CASSRAGGGPSNTEAFF
TGTGCCAGTAGTAGGGCAGGGGGCGGGCCCTCGAACACTGAAGCTTTCTTT
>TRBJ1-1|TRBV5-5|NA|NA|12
CASSLISAEAFF
TGTGCCAGCAGCTTGATCTCAGCGGAAGCTTTCTTT
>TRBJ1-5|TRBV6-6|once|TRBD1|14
CASSRDREGQPQHF
TGTGCCAGCAGCCGGGACAGGGAGGGACAGCCCCAGCATTTT
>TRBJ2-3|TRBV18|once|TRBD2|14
CASSPGRAGDTQYF
TGTGCCAGCTCACCGGGGAGGGCAGGGGATACGCAGTATTTT
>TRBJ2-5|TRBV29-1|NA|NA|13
CSVSQGIQETQYF
TGCAGCGTCTCACAGGGCATCCAAGAGACCCAGTACTTC
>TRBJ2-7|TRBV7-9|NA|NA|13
CASDEGTSYEQYF
TGTGCCAGCGATGAGGGGACCTCCTACGAGCAGTACTTC
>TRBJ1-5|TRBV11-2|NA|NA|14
CASSLGQSSQPQHF
TGTGCCAGCAGCTTAGGACAGTCGAGCCAGCCCCAGCATTTT
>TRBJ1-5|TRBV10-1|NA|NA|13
CASSTGADQPQHF
TGCGCCAGCAGTACTGGAGCCGATCAGCCCCAGCATTTT
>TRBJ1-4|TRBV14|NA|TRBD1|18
CASSLGPVRDRGLRGLFF
TGTGCCAGCAGCCTTGGTCCAGTTCGCGACAGGGGACTTAGGGGACTGTTTTTT
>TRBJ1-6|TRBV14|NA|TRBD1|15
CASSPRQGSNSPLHF
TGTGCCAGCAGCCCGAGACAGGGTAGTAATTCACCCCTCCACTTT
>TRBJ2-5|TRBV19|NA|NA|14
CASSTRGEQETQYF
TGTGCCAGTAGTACTCGGGGTGAACAAGAGACCCAGTACTTC
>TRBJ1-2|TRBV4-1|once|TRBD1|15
CASSQDPGTGFGYTF
TGCGCCAGCAGCCAAGATCCAGGGACAGGGTTTGGCTACACCTTC
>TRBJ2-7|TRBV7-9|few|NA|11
CASSLSWEQYF
TGTGCCAGCAGCTTATCATGGGAGCAGTACTTC
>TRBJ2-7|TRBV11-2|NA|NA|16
CASSLALPPSSYEQYF
TGTGCCAGCAGCTTAGCCCTCCCGCCGAGCTCCTACGAGCAGTACTTC
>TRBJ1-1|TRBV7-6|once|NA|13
CASSYGRLTEAFF
TGTGCCAGCAGCTATGGGAGACTAACTGAAGCTTTCTTT
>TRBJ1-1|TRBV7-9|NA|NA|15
CASSPTVGVNTEAFF
TGTGCCAGCAGCCCCACGGTAGGGGTGAACACTGAAGCTTTCTTT
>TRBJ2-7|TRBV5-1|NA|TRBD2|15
CASSRPGLAGVEQYF
TGCGCCAGCAGCCGTCCGGGACTAGCGGGAGTCGAGCAGTACTTC
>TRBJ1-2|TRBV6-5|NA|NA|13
CASSYTTDYGYTF
TGTGCCAGCAGTTACACGACAGACTATGGCTACACCTTC
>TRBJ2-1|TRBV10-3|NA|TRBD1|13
CAISQGATNEQFF
TGTGCCATCTCCCAGGGGGCGACTAATGAGCAGTTCTTC
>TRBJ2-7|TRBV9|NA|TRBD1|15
CASSVAGARGHEQYF
TGTGCCAGCAGCGTAGCCGGGGCCAGGGGGCACGAGCAGTACTTC
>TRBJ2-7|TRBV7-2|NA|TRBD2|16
CASSLVRTSPSLEQYF
TGTGCCAGCAGCTTAGTGCGGACTAGCCCCTCGCTCGAGCAGTACTTC